This T cell receptor beta chain was recovered during a study of Ad26.COV2.S vaccination and SARS-CoV-2 variants. Germline CDR1 SGDLS, CDR2 YYNGEE. The V end lost 6 bases, the J end lost 8 bases, and 15 bases lay between the germline ends. The CDR3 loop spans 14 amino acids. TCRdb's copy holds only in-frame clones and misses some; the assay was immunoSEQ multiplex PCR. In the table there are hundreds of thousands of clones, around 86% of which are singletons. The study, taken as a whole, reports: Estimates derived from TCR breadth and depth analyses may have underestimated total T cell responses.

Treatment described: around 19 received Ad26.COV2.S at low or high dose, single or two shots; 5 received placebo; per-sample allocation not given. Day 63 after the first injection of vaccine or placebo was the sampling time. Vaccine was an Ad26 vector expressing Wuhan-strain SARS-CoV-2 spike. This clone was counted a few times. Its target is not known. The chain recombines TRBV9 with TRBJ1-6; D might be TRBD1 (5 bases). This clonotype was sampled from a person between 18 and 60 years old who received the Ad26.COV2.S COVID-19 vaccine or a placebo. The material was peripheral blood, obtained in a trial of Ad26.COV2.S vaccine versus placebo. This CDR3 reads CASKSGVSDSPLHF. For the CDR3, the DNA is TGTGCCAGCAAGTCGGGGGTTTCGGATTCACCCCTCCACTTT. The full variable domain, completed using reference TRBV9 and TRBJ1-6, is DSGVTQTPKHLITATGQRVTLRCSPRSGDLSVYWYQQSLDQGLQFLIQYYNGEERAKGNILERFSAQQFPDLHSELNLSSLELGDSALYFCASKSGVSDSPLHFGNGTRLTVT.